This is a list of T cell receptor beta chains from one sample in a study of cytomegalovirus exposure and HLA in healthy donors. Repertoires were generated with immunoSEQ multiplex PCR, while TCRdb's copy carries only in-frame clones and drops some. This table holds 150,000 to 200,000 clones, around three quarters found once. Input material: PBMCs. The receptors stem from a man younger than 40 in good health and CMV-seronegative. The CDR3 runs from the conserved cysteine through the conserved F or W. Fields, in order: D gene, J gene, CDR3 length, clone size, V gene, CDR3 DNA, CDR3 protein. A D gene is named only where the DNA matches it firmly. For some rows the clone size is stated as once, few or many, or as a class when expanded; others skip it.

.,TRBJ2-7,11,few,TRBV29-1,TGCAGCGTTGCCGGGAACTACGAGCAGTACTTC,CSVAGNYEQYF
TRBD1,TRBJ1-2,14,.,TRBV28,TGTGCCAGCAGTTCTCAGGGGGCTAACTATGGCTACACCTTC,CASSSQGANYGYTF
.,TRBJ2-7,15,.,TRBV6-5,TGTGCCAGCAGTTACGGCACAGGTTCTACCTACGAGCAGTACTTC,CASSYGTGSTYEQYF
TRBD1,TRBJ1-1,14,.,TRBV27,TGTGCCAGCATACGCCGACAGGGGAACACTGAAGCTTTCTTT,CASIRRQGNTEAFF
.,TRBJ2-3,11,.,TRBV6-1,TGTGCCAGCAGCACTACGGGTACGCAGTATTTT,CASSTTGTQYF
TRBD1,TRBJ2-7,13,.,TRBV28,TGTGCCAGCAGTATGACAGGGCTAGGAGAGCAGTACTTC,CASSMTGLGEQYF
.,TRBJ2-7,15,.,TRBV6-1,TGTGCCAGCACCTCCCTGGTGGCCAACCCCTACGAGCAGTACTTC,CASTSLVANPYEQYF
TRBD2,TRBJ2-7,16,once,TRBV9,TGTGCCAGCAGCGAAGCGCCGGGACTAGCAATCTACGAGCAGTACTTC,CASSEAPGLAIYEQYF
.,TRBJ2-1,11,few,TRBV6-1,TGTGCCAGCAGTGTTAGCTATGAGCAGTTCTTC,CASSVSYEQFF
TRBD1,TRBJ1-6,13,.,TRBV5-1,TGCGCCAGCAAACGGGACAGTGATTCACCCCTCCACTTT,CASKRDSDSPLHF
.,TRBJ1-2,13,.,TRBV11-3,TGTGCCAGCAGCTTGACGGGTGGCTATGGCTACACCTTC,CASSLTGGYGYTF
.,TRBJ2-5,16,.,TRBV5-4,TGTGCCAGCAGCTTGGCCGGGTCACGGGGCCAAGAGACCCAGTACTTC,CASSLAGSRGQETQYF
.,TRBJ2-7,14,few,TRBV4-1,TGCGCCAGCAGCCGGGACGAGGGGGTCTACGAGCAGTACTTC,CASSRDEGVYEQYF
TRBD2,TRBJ2-7,13,few,TRBV19,TGTGCCAGTAGTAGCGGGAGATCTTACGAGCAGTACTTC,CASSSGRSYEQYF
.,TRBJ2-7,14,few,TRBV6-1,TGTGCCAGCAGTGAAGGGGGGCACACCTACGAGCAGTACTTC,CASSEGGHTYEQYF
.,TRBJ2-5,14,.,TRBV18,TGTGCCAGCTCACCCCCAGGAAGCGGAGAGACCCAGTACTTC,CASSPPGSGETQYF
TRBD1,TRBJ1-2,15,.,TRBV6-5,TGTGCCAGCAGCAGCCTCGGACAGGGGCCCTATGGCTACACCTTC,CASSSLGQGPYGYTF
.,TRBJ2-1,16,.,TRBV5-6,TGTGCCAGCAGCTCTTCCACGGGACTGATGTACAATGAGCAGTTCTTC,CASSSSTGLMYNEQFF
TRBD2,TRBJ2-1,15,.,TRBV6-6,TGTGCCAGCAGTGCTGGACTAGCGGACTACAATGAGCAGTTCTTC,CASSAGLADYNEQFF
TRBD2,TRBJ2-1,15,few,TRBV28,TGTGCCAGCAGCCAGACTAGCGGGAGTGGAGGTGAGCAGTTCTTC,CASSQTSGSGGEQFF
.,TRBJ2-1,15,.,TRBV6-6,TGTGCCAGCAGTTACGACGGGAGCTCCTACAATGAGCAGTTCTTC,CASSYDGSSYNEQFF
TRBD1,TRBJ1-5,14,.,TRBV7-9,TGTGCCAGCAGCTATGGACAGGGCGGTCAGCCCCAGCATTTT,CASSYGQGGQPQHF
.,TRBJ2-1,22,.,TRBV28,TGTGCCAGCAGACCGCACTCTCGACCTCCACCCCTGAGGACATCTCTGTGGGGTGAGCAGTTCTTC,CASRPHSRPPPLRTSLWGEQFF
TRBD2,TRBJ2-7,15,.,TRBV29-1,TGCAGCGTTGAAGGTAGCGGGAGGAGCTCCTACGAGCAGTACTTC,CSVEGSGRSSYEQYF
.,TRBJ1-1,13,.,TRBV6-5,TGTGCCAGCAGTTACAAGGAGAACACTGGAGCTTTCTTT,CASSYKENTGAFF
.,TRBJ2-2,16,.,TRBV15,TGTGCCACCAGCAGAGAGTCCGGGACAAACACCGGGGAGCTGTTTTTT,CATSRESGTNTGELFF
TRBD1,TRBJ1-1,16,.,TRBV28,TGTGCCAGCAGTGCTCAGACAGGGCCCTGGAACACTGAAGCTTTCTTT,CASSAQTGPWNTEAFF
TRBD2,TRBJ2-3,19,.,TRBV5-6,TGTGCCAGCAGCCGTTTGGGGGGGATAGGGGAGACCGGCACAGATACGCAGTATTTT,CASSRLGGIGETGTDTQYF
.,TRBJ2-5,16,.,TRBV6-6,TGTGCCAGCAGTTACTCATCGCAGGCGGGACAAGAGACCCAGTACTTC,CASSYSSQAGQETQYF
.,TRBJ2-2,16,.,TRBV11-3,TGTGCCAGCAGCTTAGATGGGTCCAGGGGCACCGGGGAGCTGTTTTTT,CASSLDGSRGTGELFF
TRBD2,TRBJ2-7,19,.,TRBV27,TGTGCCAGCAGTCCGGGACTAGCGGGAGAGATAGTCCCCGTCGACGAGCAGTACTTC,CASSPGLAGEIVPVDEQYF
.,TRBJ2-7,14,.,TRBV5-1,TGCGCCAGCAGCCTAGAAGGGGGAAGCTACGAGCAGTACTTC,CASSLEGGSYEQYF
TRBD2,TRBJ2-1,16,.,TRBV7-7,TGTGCCAGCAGCCGGACGGCTAGCGGAATCAACAATGAGCAGTTCTTC,CASSRTASGINNEQFF
.,TRBJ2-7,14,.,TRBV4-2,TGTGCCAGCAGCCAAGGCGGACAAAGCTACGAGCAGTACTTC,CASSQGGQSYEQYF
.,TRBJ2-7,11,.,TRBV2,TGTGCCAGCAGTCCGGGCTACGAGCAGTACTTC,CASSPGYEQYF
TRBD2,TRBJ2-1,14,.,TRBV5-1,TGCGCCAGCAGCTTGGACGGGAGGTACAATGAGCAGTTCTTC,CASSLDGRYNEQFF
TRBD2,TRBJ2-5,17,.,TRBV14,TGTGCCAGCAGCCAAATGTGGGGCATTGGACTAGGGGAGACCCAGTACTTC,CASSQMWGIGLGETQYF
TRBD1,TRBJ2-7,15,few,TRBV29-1,TGCAGCGTTGGACAGGGGGCACTGTTTCCCAACGAGCAGTACTTC,CSVGQGALFPNEQYF
.,TRBJ2-7,14,.,TRBV21-1,TGTGCCAGCAGCAAAGTTAGCGACCTATACGAGCAGTACTTC,CASSKVSDLYEQYF
.,TRBJ2-7,13,.,TRBV6-5,TGTGCCAGCAGCCTCGAGAGGAACTACGAGCAGTACTTC,CASSLERNYEQYF
TRBD1,TRBJ1-1,14,.,TRBV7-9,TGTGCCAGCAGCACGGGACAGGGGGCCACTGAAGCTTTCTTT,CASSTGQGATEAFF
TRBD1,TRBJ1-1,14,few,TRBV6-1,TGTGCCAGCAGGAGGGGACAGGGGGGGACTGAAGCTTTCTTT,CASRRGQGGTEAFF